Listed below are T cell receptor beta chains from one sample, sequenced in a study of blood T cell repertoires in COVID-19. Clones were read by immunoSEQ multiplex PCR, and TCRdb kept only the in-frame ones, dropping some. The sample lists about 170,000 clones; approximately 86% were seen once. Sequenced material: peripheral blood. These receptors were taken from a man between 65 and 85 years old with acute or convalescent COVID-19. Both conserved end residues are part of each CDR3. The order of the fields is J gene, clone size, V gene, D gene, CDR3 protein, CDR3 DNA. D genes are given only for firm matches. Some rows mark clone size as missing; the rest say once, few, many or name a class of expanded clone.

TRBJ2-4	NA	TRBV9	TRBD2	CAGGVLAGVKGQNIQYF	TGTGCCGGAGGGGTACTAGCGGGAGTGAAGGGGCAAAACATTCAGTACTTC
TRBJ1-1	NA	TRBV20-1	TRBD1	CSASVTGPNTEAFF	TGCAGTGCTAGTGTGACAGGGCCGAACACTGAAGCTTTCTTT
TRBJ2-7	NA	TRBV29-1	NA	CSVGRAYYEQYF	TGCAGCGTTGGCAGGGCTTACTACGAGCAGTACTTC
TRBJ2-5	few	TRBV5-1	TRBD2	CASSPPGGAETQYF	TGCGCCAGCAGCCCCCCCGGGGGGGCAGAGACCCAGTACTTC
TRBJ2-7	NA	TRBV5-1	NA	CASSWGLSYEQYF	TGCGCCAGCAGCTGGGGCCTCTCCTACGAGCAGTACTTC
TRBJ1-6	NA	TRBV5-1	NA	CASSLRFDSYNSPLHF	TGCGCCAGCAGCTTGAGGTTCGACAGTTATAATTCACCCCTCCACTTT
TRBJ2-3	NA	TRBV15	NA	CATSIHGRTDTQYF	TGTGCCACCAGTATTCATGGGAGAACAGATACGCAGTATTTT
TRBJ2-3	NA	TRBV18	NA	CASSPTSAQTDTQYF	TGTGCCAGCTCACCCACGAGCGCTCAGACAGATACGCAGTATTTT
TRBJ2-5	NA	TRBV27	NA	CATSREMGETQYF	TGTGCCACCAGTCGGGAGATGGGAGAGACCCAGTACTTC
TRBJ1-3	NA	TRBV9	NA	CASSARGYSGNTIYF	TGTGCCAGCAGCGCAAGGGGATACTCTGGAAACACCATATATTTT